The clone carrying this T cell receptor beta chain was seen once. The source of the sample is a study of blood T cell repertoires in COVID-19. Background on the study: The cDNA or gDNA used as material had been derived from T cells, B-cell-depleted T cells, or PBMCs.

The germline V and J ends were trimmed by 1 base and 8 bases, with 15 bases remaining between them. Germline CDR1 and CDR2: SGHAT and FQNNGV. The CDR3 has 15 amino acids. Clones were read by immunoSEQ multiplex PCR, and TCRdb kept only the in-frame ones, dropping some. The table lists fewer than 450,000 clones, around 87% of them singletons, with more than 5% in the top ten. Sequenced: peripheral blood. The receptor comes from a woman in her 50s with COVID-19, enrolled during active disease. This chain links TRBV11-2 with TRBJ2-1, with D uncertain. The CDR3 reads CASSLGPWPRDEQFF. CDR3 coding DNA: TGTGCCAGCAGCTTAGGTCCATGGCCTAGAGATGAGCAGTTCTTC. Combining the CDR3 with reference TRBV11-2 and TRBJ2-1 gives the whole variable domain EAGVAQSPRYKIIEKRQSVAFWCNPISGHATLYWYQQILGQGPKLLIQFQNNGVVDDSQLPKDRFSAERLKGVDSTLKIQPAKLEDSAVYLCASSLGPWPRDEQFFGPGTRLTVL.